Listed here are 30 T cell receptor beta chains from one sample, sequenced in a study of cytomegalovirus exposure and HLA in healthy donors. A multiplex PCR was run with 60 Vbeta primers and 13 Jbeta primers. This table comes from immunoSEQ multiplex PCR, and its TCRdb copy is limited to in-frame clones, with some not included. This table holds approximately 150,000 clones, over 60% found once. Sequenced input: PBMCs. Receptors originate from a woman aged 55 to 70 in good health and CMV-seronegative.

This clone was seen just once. The CDR3 sequence: CASSLGNRGAVGYGYTF. CDR3 nucleotides: TGTGCCAGCAGCTTGGGTAACCGGGGGGCCGTGGGCTATGGCTACACCTTC. The chain has TRBV5-4 and TRBJ1-2; the D gene is possibly TRBD1 (6 bases). The V end lost 0 bases, the J end lost 4 bases, and 19 bases lay between the germline ends. Germline CDR1 SGHNT, CDR2 YYREEE (reference sequence). The CDR3 is 17 amino acids.

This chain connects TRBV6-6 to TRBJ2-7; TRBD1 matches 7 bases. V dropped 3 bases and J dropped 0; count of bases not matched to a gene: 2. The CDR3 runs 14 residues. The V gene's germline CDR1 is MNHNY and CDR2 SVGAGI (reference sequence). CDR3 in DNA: TGTGCCAGCAGTTATAGGGACAGCTCCTACGAGCAGTACTTC. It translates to CASSYRDSSYEQYF.

As DNA, the CDR3 is TGTGCCAGTAGTGGCACCCGGGGGTTCGGCACAGATACGCAGTATTTT. Its protein is CASSGTRGFGTDTQYF. The chain joins TRBV19 to TRBJ2-3; D may be TRBD2 (6 bases). Germline CDR1 is LNHDA and CDR2 is SQIVND (reference sequence). The length of the CDR3 is 16 residues. V was trimmed by 5 bases and J by 1 base, leaving 16 bases between them.

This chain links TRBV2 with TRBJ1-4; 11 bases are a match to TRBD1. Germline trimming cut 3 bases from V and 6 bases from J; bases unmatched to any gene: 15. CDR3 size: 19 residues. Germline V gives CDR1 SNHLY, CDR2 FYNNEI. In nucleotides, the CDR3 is TGTGCCAGCAGTGACTTTGGACAGGGGGCGTCGGTTTCAGATGAAAAACTGTTTTTT. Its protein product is CASSDFGQGASVSDEKLFF.

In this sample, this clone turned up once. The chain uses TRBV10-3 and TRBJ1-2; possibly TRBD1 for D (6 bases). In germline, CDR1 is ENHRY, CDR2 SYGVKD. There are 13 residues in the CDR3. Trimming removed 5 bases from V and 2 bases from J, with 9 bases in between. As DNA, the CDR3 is TGTGCCATCAGTAAGGACAGAAACTATGGCTACACCTTC. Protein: CAISKDRNYGYTF.

The CDR3 sequence is CASSETPGGGQNTIYF. CDR3 DNA: TGTGCCAGCAGCGAGACCCCGGGGGGGGGACAAAACACCATATATTTT. The rearrangement uses TRBV9 and TRBJ1-3; a weak D match, TRBD1 (6 bases). The V gene's germline CDR1 is SGDLS and CDR2 YYNGEE. CDR3 length: 16 amino acids. Trimming left V 3 bases short and J 6 bases short, with 19 bases between.

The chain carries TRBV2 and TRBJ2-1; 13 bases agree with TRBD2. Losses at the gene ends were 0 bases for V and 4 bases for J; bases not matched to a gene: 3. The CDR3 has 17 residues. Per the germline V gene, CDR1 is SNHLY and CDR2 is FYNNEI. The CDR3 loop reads CASSEARGLAGYNEQFF. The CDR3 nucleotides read TGTGCCAGCAGTGAAGCGAGGGGACTAGCGGGATACAATGAGCAGTTCTTC.

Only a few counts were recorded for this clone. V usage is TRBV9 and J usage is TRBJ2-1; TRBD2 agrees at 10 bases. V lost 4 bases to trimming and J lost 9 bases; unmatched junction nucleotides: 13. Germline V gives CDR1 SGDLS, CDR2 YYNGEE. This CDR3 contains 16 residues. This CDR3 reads CASSPSGSGGPGEQFF. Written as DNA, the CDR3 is TGTGCCAGCAGCCCCTCTGGTAGCGGGGGGCCCGGTGAGCAGTTCTTC. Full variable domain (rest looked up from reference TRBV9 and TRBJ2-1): DSGVTQTPKHLITATGQRVTLRCSPRSGDLSVYWYQQSLDQGLQFLIQYYNGEERAKGNILERFSAQQFPDLHSELNLSSLELGDSALYFCASSPSGSGGPGEQFFGPGTRLTVL.

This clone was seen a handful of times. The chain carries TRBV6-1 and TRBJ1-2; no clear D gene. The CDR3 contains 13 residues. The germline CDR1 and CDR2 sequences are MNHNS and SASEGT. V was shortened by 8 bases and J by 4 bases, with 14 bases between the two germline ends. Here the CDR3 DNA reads TGTGCCAGCGACGTGGGGAGCGGCTATGGCTACACCTTC. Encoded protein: CASDVGSGYGYTF.

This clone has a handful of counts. The CDR3 sequence is CASSIKGGAEKLFF. The CDR3 coding sequence is TGTGCCAGTAGTATAAAAGGGGGCGCCGAAAAACTGTTTTTT. The rearrangement links TRBV19 to TRBJ1-4; TRBD1 matches at 7 bases. There are 14 residues in the CDR3. CDR1 LNHDA and CDR2 SQIVND come from the germline V gene (reference sequence). Trimming at V came to 2 bases and at J to 8 bases, leaving 5 bases not matched to a gene.

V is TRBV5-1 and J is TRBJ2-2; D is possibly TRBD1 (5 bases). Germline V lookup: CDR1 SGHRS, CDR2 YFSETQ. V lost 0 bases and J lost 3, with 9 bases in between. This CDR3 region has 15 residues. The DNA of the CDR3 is TGCGCCAGCAGCTTGGAGCAGACAGACACCGGGGAGCTGTTTTTT. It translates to CASSLEQTDTGELFF.

The DNA of the CDR3 is TGTGCCAGCAGCTTGTTAGTGGGACAGGGGAACACTGAAGCTTTCTTT. It encodes CASSLLVGQGNTEAFF. The rearrangement uses TRBV5-6 and TRBJ1-1; 9 nucleotides align to TRBD1. This CDR3 comprises 16 residues. With 1 base clipped from V and 1 base from J, the junction kept 5 bases outside the gene matches. In germline, CDR1 is SGHDT, CDR2 YYEEEE. Full variable domain (remainder filled in from reference TRBV5-6 and TRBJ1-1): DAGVTQSPTHLIKTRGQQVTLRCSPKSGHDTVSWYQQALGQGPQFIFQYYEEEERQRGNFPDRFSGHQFPNYSSELNVNALLLGDSALYLCASSLLVGQGNTEAFFGQGTRLTVV.

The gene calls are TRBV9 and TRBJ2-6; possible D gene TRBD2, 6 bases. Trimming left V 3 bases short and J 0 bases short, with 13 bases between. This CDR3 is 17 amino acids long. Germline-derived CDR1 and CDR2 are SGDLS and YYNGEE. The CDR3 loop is CASSGRGGASGANVLTF. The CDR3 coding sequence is TGTGCCAGCAGCGGGCGGGGTGGAGCCTCTGGGGCCAACGTCCTGACTTTC.

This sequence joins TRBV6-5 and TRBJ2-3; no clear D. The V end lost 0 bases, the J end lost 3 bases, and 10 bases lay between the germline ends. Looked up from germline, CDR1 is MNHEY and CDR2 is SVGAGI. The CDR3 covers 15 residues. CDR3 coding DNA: TGTGCCAGCAGTTACTCTGCATCCACTACAGATACGCAGTATTTT. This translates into CASSYSASTTDTQYF.

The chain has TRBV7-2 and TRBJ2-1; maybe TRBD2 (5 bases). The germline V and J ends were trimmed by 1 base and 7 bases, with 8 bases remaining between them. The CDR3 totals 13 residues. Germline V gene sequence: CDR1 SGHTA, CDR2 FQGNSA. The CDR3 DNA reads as TGTGCCAGCAGCTTAGTAGGCGGGAATGAGCAGTTCTTC. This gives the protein CASSLVGGNEQFF.

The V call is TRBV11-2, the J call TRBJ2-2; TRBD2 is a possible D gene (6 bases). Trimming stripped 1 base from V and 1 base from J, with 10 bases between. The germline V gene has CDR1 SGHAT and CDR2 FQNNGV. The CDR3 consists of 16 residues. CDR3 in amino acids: CASSLGRGLNTGELFF. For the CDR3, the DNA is TGTGCCAGCAGCTTAGGGCGGGGACTGAACACCGGGGAGCTGTTTTTT.

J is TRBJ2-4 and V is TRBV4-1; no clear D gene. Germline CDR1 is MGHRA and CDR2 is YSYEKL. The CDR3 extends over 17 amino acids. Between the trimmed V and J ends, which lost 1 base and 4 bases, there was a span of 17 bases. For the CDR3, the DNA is TGCGCCAGCAGCCAAGGGCCCCAGACTGCGGTAAAAAACATTCAGTACTTC. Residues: CASSQGPQTAVKNIQYF.

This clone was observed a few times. For the CDR3, the DNA is TGCGCCAGCAGCTCGGGACTAGCGGGGGGCACTAGCACAGATACGCAGTATTTT. This encodes CASSSGLAGGTSTDTQYF. The J gene is TRBJ2-3, the V gene TRBV5-1, with 15 bases lining up with TRBD2. The CDR3 has 18 residues. Germline V gene data show CDR1 as SGHRS and CDR2 as YFSETQ. V lost 3 bases to trimming and J lost 0 bases; unmatched junction nucleotides: 5.

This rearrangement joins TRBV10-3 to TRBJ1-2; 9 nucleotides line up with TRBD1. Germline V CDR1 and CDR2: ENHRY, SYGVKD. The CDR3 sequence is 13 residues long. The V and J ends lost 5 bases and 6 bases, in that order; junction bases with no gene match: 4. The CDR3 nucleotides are TGTGCCATCAGTTGGGACAGGGTTAATGGCTACACCTTC. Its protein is CAISWDRVNGYTF.

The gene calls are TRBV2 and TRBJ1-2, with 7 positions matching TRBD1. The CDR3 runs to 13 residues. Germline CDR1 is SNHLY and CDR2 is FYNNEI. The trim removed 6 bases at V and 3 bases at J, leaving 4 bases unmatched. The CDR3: CASRSGQDYGYTF. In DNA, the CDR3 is TGTGCCAGCAGATCAGGACAGGACTATGGCTACACCTTC.

The CDR3 DNA is TGTGCCAGCAGCGAGCGCCCGGGACTGAACCTGCATGAGCAGTTCTTC. Protein: CASSERPGLNLHEQFF. The chain carries TRBV5-6 and TRBJ2-1, with D possibly matching TRBD2 (6 bases). V was pared by 4 bases and J by 8 bases, with 22 bases between. The CDR3 is made up of 16 amino acids. Germline V gene data show CDR1 as SGHDT and CDR2 as YYEEEE.

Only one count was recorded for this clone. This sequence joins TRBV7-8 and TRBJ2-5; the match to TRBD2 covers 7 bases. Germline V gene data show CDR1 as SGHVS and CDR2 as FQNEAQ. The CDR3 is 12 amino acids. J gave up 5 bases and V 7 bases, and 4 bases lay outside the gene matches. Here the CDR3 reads CASNKLAETQYF. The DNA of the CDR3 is TGTGCCAGCAACAAACTAGCGGAGACCCAGTACTTC.

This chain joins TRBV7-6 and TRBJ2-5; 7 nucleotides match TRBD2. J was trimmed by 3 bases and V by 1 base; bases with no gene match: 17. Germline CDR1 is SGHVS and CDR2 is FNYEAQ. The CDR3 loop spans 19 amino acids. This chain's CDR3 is CASSLGGPLAANRKETQYF. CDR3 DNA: TGTGCCAGCAGCTTAGGTGGGCCTCTAGCGGCCAATAGGAAAGAGACCCAGTACTTC.

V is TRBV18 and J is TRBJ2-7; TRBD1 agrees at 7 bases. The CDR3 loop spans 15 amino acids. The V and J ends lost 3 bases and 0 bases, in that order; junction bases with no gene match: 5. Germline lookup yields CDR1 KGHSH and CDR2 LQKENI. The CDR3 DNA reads TGTGCCAGCTCACCGAGGGGGCAGGGCTCCTACGAGCAGTACTTC. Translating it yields CASSPRGQGSYEQYF. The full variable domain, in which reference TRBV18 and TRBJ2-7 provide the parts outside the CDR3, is NAGVMQNPRHLVRRRGQEARLRCSPMKGHSHVYWYRQLPEEGLKFMVYLQKENIIDESGMPKERFSAEFPKEGPSILRIQQVVRGDSAAYFCASSPRGQGSYEQYFGPGTRLTVT.

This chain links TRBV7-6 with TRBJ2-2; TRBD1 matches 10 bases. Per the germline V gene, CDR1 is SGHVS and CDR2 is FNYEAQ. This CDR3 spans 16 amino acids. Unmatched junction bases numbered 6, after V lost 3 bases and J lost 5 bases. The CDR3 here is CASSLTGGKTTGELFF. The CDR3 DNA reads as TGTGCCAGCAGCTTGACAGGGGGCAAGACGACCGGGGAGCTGTTTTTT.

This CDR3 is CASSKLPGLASRQETQYF. The CDR3 nucleotides are TGTGCCAGCAGCAAACTTCCAGGACTAGCTTCACGCCAAGAGACCCAGTACTTC. This chain connects TRBV21-1 to TRBJ2-5; the table's D call, TRBD2, was not checked against the DNA. TRBV21-1 is a recognized pseudogene. This CDR3 comprises 18 residues.

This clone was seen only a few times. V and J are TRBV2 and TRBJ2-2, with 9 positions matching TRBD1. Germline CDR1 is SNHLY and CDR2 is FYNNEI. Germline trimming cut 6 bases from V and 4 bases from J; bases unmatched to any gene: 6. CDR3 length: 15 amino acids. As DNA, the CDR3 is TGTGCCAGCAGGGGAGACAGGGGGATCACCGGGGAGCTGTTTTTT. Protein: CASRGDRGITGELFF.

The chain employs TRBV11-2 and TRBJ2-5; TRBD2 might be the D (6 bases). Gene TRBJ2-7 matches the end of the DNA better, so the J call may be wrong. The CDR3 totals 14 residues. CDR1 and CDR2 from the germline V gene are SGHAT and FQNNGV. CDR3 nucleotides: TGTGCCAGCAGCTTAGTCGGGAGTGCCTACGAGCAGTACTTC. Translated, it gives CASSLVGSAYEQYF.

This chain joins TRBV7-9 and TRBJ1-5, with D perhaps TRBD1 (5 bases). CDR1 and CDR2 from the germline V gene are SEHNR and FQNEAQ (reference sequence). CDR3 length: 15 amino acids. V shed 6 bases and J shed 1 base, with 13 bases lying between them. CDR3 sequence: CASSSSGVSNQPQHF. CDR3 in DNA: TGTGCCAGCAGTTCCTCGGGGGTGAGCAATCAGCCCCAGCATTTT. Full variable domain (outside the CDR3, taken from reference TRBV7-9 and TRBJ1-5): DTGVSQNPRHKITKRGQNVTFRCDPISEHNRLYWYRQTLGQGPEFLTYFQNEAQLEKSRLLSDRFSAERPKGSFSTLEIQRTEQGDSAMYLCASSSSGVSNQPQHFGDGTRLSIL.

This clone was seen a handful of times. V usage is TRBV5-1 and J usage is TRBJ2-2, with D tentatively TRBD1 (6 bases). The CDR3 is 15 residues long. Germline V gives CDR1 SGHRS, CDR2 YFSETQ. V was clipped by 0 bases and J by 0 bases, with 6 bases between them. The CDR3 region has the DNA TGCGCCAGCAGCTTGGGGACAGCGAACACCGGGGAGCTGTTTTTT. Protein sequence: CASSLGTANTGELFF. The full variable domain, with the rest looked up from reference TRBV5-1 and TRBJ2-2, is KAGVTQTPRYLIKTRGQQVTLSCSPISGHRSVSWYQQTPGQGLQFLFEYFSETQRNKGNFPGRFSGRQFSNSRSEMNVSTLELGDSALYLCASSLGTANTGELFFGEGSRLTVL.